A selection of T cell receptor beta chains follows, all from one sample in a study of vaccination effects on CD4 cells after COVID-19. Assay: immunoSEQ multiplex PCR; the TCRdb copy retains only in-frame clones and omits some. The sample holds about 61,000 clones; 81% are singletons and the top ten take about 2.4%. The antigens of these receptors remain unknown. The sequenced sample was CD4+ T cells from PBMCs cultured with HCoV-229E spike peptides, obtained before COVID-19 vaccination. The receptors were sampled from a human donor who received a COVID-19 vaccine. Both conserved end residues are part of each CDR3. D genes are given only for firm matches. Expanded clones get a size class; other rows say once, few or many, or leave the size out.

clone size	V gene	D gene	J gene	CDR3 DNA	CDR3 protein
.	TRBV28	TRBD1	TRBJ2-5	TGTGCCAGCAGTGACAGGGGTCAAGAGACCCAGTACTTC	CASSDRGQETQYF
.	TRBV6-4	.	TRBJ1-1	TGTGCCAGCAGTGATAGGGAGAACACTGAAGCTTTCTTT	CASSDRENTEAFF
.	TRBV4-3	.	TRBJ2-3	TGCGCCAGCAGCCCGAAGTTCACAGATACGCAGTATTTT	CASSPKFTDTQYF
.	TRBV18	TRBD1	TRBJ2-1	TGTGCCAGCTCATCTCGACAGGGTAGCTCCTACAATGAGCAGTTCTTC	CASSSRQGSSYNEQFF
.	TRBV10-3	.	TRBJ2-5	TGTGCCATCAGGCAGGGGAGCGAGACCCAGTACTTC	CAIRQGSETQYF
.	TRBV19	.	TRBJ1-1	TGTGCCAGTAGTTCCTTAACAGGGTCGCGGGGCACTGAAGCTTTCTTT	CASSSLTGSRGTEAFF
.	TRBV4-1	.	TRBJ2-2	TGCGCCAGCAGTCGGACTAGTGGGGGGGCCCACACCGGGGAGCTGTTTTTT	CASSRTSGGAHTGELFF
.	TRBV20-1	.	TRBJ1-1	TGCAGTGCCCTAAGGAACACTGAAGCTTTCTTT	CSALRNTEAFF
.	TRBV6-6	.	TRBJ2-6	TGTGCCAGCAGGACAGTAAATGGGGCCAACGTCCTGACTTTC	CASRTVNGANVLTF
.	TRBV27	.	TRBJ1-1	TGTGCCAGCAGTTTAAAAGGGGACGGTCGTAGAGCTTTCTTT	CASSLKGDGRRAFF
once	TRBV18	.	TRBJ1-1	TGTGCCAGCTCAATAGATCACACTGAAGCTTTCTTT	CASSIDHTEAFF
.	TRBV6-4	.	TRBJ2-3	TGTGCCAGCAGTGCCCGGACGGGCGTCACAGATACGCAGTATTTT	CASSARTGVTDTQYF
.	TRBV6-1	TRBD2	TRBJ2-3	TGTGCCAGCAGTGAAGCGCAGCGGGGGGGCCGGGATACGCAGTATTTT	CASSEAQRGGRDTQYF
few	TRBV5-1	.	TRBJ1-2	TGCGCCAGCAGCTTGGGCCTTCTCTATGGCTACACCTTC	CASSLGLLYGYTF
.	TRBV30	.	TRBJ2-2	TGTGCCTGGAGCGAACAGAACACCGGGGAGCTGTTTTTT	CAWSEQNTGELFF
few	TRBV2	.	TRBJ2-1	TGTGCCAGCAGTCAGAGGGTAGGTAATGAGCAGTTCTTC	CASSQRVGNEQFF
once	TRBV30	.	TRBJ1-4	TGTGCCTGGAGTGTTCCCGGGGGAGCCGAAAAACTGTTTTTT	CAWSVPGGAEKLFF
.	TRBV18	.	TRBJ1-2	TGTGCCAGCTCACCACCGTCGGGGGTTAACTATGGCTACACCTTC	CASSPPSGVNYGYTF
.	TRBV5-1	TRBD2	TRBJ2-1	TGCGCCAGCAGCTCTGAGACCGGGAGGAATGAGCAGTTCTTC	CASSSETGRNEQFF
.	TRBV7-8	.	TRBJ2-2	TGTGCCAGCAGCGGAACAGCCACCGGGGAGCTGTTTTTT	CASSGTATGELFF
once	TRBV6-5	TRBD2	TRBJ2-5	TGTGCCAGCAGCGGGAATAGCGGGGCTCAAGAGACCCAGTACTTC	CASSGNSGAQETQYF
.	TRBV4-1	.	TRBJ1-4	TGCGCCAGCAGCCCGCTCCGCCTAGTTACTAATGAAAAACTGTTTTTT	CASSPLRLVTNEKLFF
.	TRBV19	TRBD1	TRBJ1-5	TGTGCCAGTAGTCTACAGACAGGGATCAATCAGCCCCAGCATTTT	CASSLQTGINQPQHF
.	TRBV6-1	.	TRBJ1-2	TGTGCCAGCAGTTTTGGGGGCACCTATGGCTACACCTTC	CASSFGGTYGYTF
few	TRBV19	TRBD1	TRBJ1-5	TGTGCCAGTCTCGGACAGGGAAATCAGCCCCAGCATTTT	CASLGQGNQPQHF
.	TRBV19	.	TRBJ1-5	TGTGCCAGTAGTATCGGTCAGCCCCAGCATTTT	CASSIGQPQHF
.	TRBV5-1	.	TRBJ1-4	TGCGCCAGCAGCGGAACCGGGACCGGAGGTGAAAAACTGTTTTTT	CASSGTGTGGEKLFF
once	TRBV28	.	TRBJ2-1	TGTGCCAGCAGTTTAGTTGAGCAGTTCTTC	CASSLVEQFF
.	TRBV3-1/TRBV3-2	TRBD1	TRBJ2-5	TGTGCCAGCAGCCTCCCGACAGGGGGCAGTGAGACCCAGTACTTC	CASSLPTGGSETQYF
.	TRBV7-3	TRBD1	TRBJ2-3	TGTGCCAGCAGTCACAGGGGGGATACGCAGTATTTT	CASSHRGDTQYF
.	TRBV5-1	.	TRBJ2-1	TGCGCCAGCAGCTCGTCTCGGGGGAATGCCTACAATGAGCAGTTCTTC	CASSSSRGNAYNEQFF
.	TRBV4-2	.	TRBJ1-2	TGTGCCAGCAGCCAACTACAGGTAGATGGCTACACCTTC	CASSQLQVDGYTF
.	TRBV6-1	.	TRBJ1-5	TGTGCCAGCAGTGAAAGGTGGGCCCAGCATTTT	CASSERWAQHF
.	TRBV5-4	.	TRBJ2-5	TGTGCCAGCAGCCCGAGTTCGGGCGCACTGCAAGAGACCCAGTACTTC	CASSPSSGALQETQYF
.	TRBV7-3	TRBD1	TRBJ2-3	TGTGCCAGCAGCGCGAGACAGGGGACCGCAGATACGCAGTATTTT	CASSARQGTADTQYF
.	TRBV5-1	.	TRBJ2-5	TGCGCCAGCAGCTACCGTACCGGGCAAGAGACCCAGTACTTC	CASSYRTGQETQYF
once	TRBV28	.	TRBJ1-5	TGTGCCAGCAGTTTATTTCCCCTAAATCAGCCCCAGCATTTT	CASSLFPLNQPQHF
.	TRBV4-1	TRBD2	TRBJ2-3	TGCGCCAGCAGCCAAGTCATGCCCTTAGCGGGGGGCACAGATACGCAGTATTTT	CASSQVMPLAGGTDTQYF
.	TRBV15	.	TRBJ1-6	TGTGCCACCAGCAGAGTTGATTCACCCCTCCACTTT	CATSRVDSPLHF
.	TRBV6-6	.	TRBJ1-6	TGTGCCAGCAGCGCAGATTTCGGGATACCACCCCTCCACTTT	CASSADFGIPPLHF
.	TRBV7-2	.	TRBJ1-5	TGTGCCAGCAGCTTAGATCAGGGCTTCAGTAATCAGCCCCAGCATTTT	CASSLDQGFSNQPQHF
.	TRBV7-3	TRBD2	TRBJ2-1	TGTGCCAGCAGCTTTTTCGGCGGGGGGGGACGAAATGAGCAGTTCTTC	CASSFFGGGGRNEQFF
.	TRBV19	.	TRBJ1-6	TGTGCCAGTTTAGGTCGTCAGCCTGAGTTGAGGAATTCACCCCTCCACTTT	CASLGRQPELRNSPLHF
.	TRBV11-2	.	TRBJ1-6	TGTGCCAGCAGCTTAGGGGTAAATAATTCACCCCTCCACTTT	CASSLGVNNSPLHF
.	TRBV29-1	TRBD1	TRBJ1-5	TGCAGCGTTGTGTCCGGGACAGGGGGCTTTCAGCCCCAGCATTTT	CSVVSGTGGFQPQHF
.	TRBV12-3/TRBV12-4	.	TRBJ1-2	TGTGCCAGCAGTCCCACAGGGAATGGCTACACCTTC	CASSPTGNGYTF
.	TRBV7-3	.	TRBJ2-3	TGTGCCAGCAGTTCTAATGGGGATACGCAGTATTTT	CASSSNGDTQYF
.	TRBV9	.	TRBJ1-1	TGTGCCAGCAGCGTACTGTCCCAGAACACTGAAGCTTTCTTT	CASSVLSQNTEAFF
.	TRBV7-8	TRBD1	TRBJ2-6	TGTGCCAGCAGCTTAGACTGGACAGGGTTCCGATCTGGGGCCAACGTCCTGACTTTC	CASSLDWTGFRSGANVLTF
.	TRBV18	.	TRBJ1-5	TGTGCCAGCTCCGGGGGTGGGCGCAATCAGCCCCAGCATTTT	CASSGGGRNQPQHF
.	TRBV18	.	TRBJ1-3	TGTGCCAGCTCACCACTCAGGGCTACAAGCTCTGGAAACACCATATATTTT	CASSPLRATSSGNTIYF
.	TRBV12-3/TRBV12-4	.	TRBJ1-3	TGTGCCAGCAGCCAAGGGGGAAACACCATATATTTT	CASSQGGNTIYF
.	TRBV10-3	.	TRBJ2-3	TGTGCCATCAAGGGGGGGAGCACAGATACGCAGTATTTT	CAIKGGSTDTQYF
.	TRBV27	.	TRBJ1-6	TGTGCCAGCAGTTTAATCTTTCGTCCAGGACTCAATTCACCCCTCCACTTT	CASSLIFRPGLNSPLHF
.	TRBV7-2	.	TRBJ2-3	TGTGCCAGCAGCGCCCAGCTACTCACAGATACGCAGTATTTT	CASSAQLLTDTQYF